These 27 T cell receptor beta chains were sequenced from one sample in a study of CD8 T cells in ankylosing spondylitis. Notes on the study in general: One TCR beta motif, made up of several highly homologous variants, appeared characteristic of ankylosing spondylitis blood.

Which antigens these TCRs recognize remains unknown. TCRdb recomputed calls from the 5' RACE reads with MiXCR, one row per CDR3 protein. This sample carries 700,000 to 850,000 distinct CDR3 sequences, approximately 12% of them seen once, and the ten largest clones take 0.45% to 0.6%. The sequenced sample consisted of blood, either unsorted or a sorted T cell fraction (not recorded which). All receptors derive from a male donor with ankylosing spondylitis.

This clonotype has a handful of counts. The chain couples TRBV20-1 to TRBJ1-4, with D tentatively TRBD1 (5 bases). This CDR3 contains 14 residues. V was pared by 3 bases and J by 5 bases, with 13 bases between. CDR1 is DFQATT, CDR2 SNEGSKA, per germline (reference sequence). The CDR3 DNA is TGCAGTGCTAGGGAGGGGATAGGGAATGAAAAACTGTTTTTT. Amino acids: CSAREGIGNEKLFF.

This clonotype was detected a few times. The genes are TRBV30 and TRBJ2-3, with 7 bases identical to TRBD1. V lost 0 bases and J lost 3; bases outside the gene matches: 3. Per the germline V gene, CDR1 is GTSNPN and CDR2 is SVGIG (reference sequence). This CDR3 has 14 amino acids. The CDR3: CAWSVDRVTDTQYF. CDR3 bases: TGTGCCTGGAGTGTAGACAGGGTTACAGATACGCAGTATTTT.

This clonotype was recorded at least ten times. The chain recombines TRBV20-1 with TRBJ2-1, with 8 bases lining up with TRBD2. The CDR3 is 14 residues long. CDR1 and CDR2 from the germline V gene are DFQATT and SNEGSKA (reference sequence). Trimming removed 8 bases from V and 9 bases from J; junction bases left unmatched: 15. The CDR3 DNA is TGCAGTTTTTTATCGGGTAGCGGGGCAGGTGAGCAGTTCTTC. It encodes CSFLSGSGAGEQFF.

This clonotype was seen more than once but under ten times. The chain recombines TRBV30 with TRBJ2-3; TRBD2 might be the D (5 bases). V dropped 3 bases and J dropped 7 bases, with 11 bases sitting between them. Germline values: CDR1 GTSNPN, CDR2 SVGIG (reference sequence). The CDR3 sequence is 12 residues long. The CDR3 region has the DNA TGTGCCTGGAGCGGAGGTCCTTATACGCAGTATTTT. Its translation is CAWSGGPYTQYF.

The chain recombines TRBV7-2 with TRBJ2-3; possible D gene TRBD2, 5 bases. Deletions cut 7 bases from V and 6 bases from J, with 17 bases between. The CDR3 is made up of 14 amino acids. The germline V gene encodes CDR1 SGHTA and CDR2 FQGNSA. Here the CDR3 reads CASTLRGKRDTQYF. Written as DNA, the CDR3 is TGTGCCAGCACCCTACGAGGGAAACGTGATACGCAGTATTTT.

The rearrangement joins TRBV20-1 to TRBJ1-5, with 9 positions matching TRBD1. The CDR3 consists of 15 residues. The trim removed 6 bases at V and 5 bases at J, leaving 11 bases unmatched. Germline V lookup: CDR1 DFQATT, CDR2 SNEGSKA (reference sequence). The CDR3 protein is CSAEQGARGYQPQHF. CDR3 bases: TGCAGTGCGGAACAGGGGGCGCGAGGGTATCAGCCCCAGCATTTT.

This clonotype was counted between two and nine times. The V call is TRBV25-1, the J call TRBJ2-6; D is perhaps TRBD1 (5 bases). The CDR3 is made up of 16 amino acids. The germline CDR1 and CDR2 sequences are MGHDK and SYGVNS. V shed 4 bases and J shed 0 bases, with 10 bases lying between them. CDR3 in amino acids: CASSVRQGSGANVLTF. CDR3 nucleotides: TGTGCCAGCAGTGTTCGTCAGGGCTCTGGGGCCAACGTCCTGACTTTC.

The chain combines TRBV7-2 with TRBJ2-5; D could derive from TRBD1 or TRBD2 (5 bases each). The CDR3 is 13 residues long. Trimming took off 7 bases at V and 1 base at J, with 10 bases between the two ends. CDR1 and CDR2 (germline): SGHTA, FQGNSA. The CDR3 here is CASKPGTQETQYF. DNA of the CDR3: TGTGCCAGCAAACCTGGGACCCAAGAGACCCAGTACTTC. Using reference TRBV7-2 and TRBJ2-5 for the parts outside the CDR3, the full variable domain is GAGVSQSPSNKVTEKGKDVELRCDPISGHTALYWYRQSLGQGLEFLIYFQGNSAPDKSGLPSDRFSAERTGGSVSTLTIQRTQQEDSAVYLCASKPGTQETQYFGPGTRLLVL.

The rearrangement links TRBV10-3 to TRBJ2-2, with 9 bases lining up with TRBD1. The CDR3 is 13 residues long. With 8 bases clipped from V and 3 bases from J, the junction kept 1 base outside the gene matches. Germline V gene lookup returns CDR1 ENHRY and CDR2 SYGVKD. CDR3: CAIRDRDTGELFF. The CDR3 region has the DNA TGTGCCATCCGGGACAGGGACACCGGGGAGCTGTTTTTT.

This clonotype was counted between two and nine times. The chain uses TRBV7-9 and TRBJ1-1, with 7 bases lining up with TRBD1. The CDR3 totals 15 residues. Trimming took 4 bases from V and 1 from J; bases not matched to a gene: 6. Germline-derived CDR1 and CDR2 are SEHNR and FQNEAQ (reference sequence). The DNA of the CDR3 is TGTGCCAGCAGCTCCAGACAGGGTTCGAACACTGAAGCTTTCTTT. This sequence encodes CASSSRQGSNTEAFF.

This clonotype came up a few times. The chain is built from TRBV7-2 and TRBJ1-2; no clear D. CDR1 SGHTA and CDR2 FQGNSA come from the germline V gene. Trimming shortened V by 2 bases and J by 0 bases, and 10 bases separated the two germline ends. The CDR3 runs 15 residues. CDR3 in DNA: TGTGCCAGCAGCTTAAAAGCAGTAGCTAACTATGGCTACACCTTC. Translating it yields CASSLKAVANYGYTF. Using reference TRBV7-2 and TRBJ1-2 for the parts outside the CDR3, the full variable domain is GAGVSQSPSNKVTEKGKDVELRCDPISGHTALYWYRQSLGQGLEFLIYFQGNSAPDKSGLPSDRFSAERTGGSVSTLTIQRTQQEDSAVYLCASSLKAVANYGYTFGSGTRLTVV.

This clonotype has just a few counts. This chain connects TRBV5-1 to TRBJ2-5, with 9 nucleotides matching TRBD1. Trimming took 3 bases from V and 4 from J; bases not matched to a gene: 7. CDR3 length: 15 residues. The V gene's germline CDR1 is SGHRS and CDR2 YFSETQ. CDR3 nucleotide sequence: TGCGCCAGCAGCTCCGTGGGGGACAGGGTAGAGACCCAGTACTTC. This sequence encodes CASSSVGDRVETQYF. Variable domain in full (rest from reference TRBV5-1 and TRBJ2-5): KAGVTQTPRYLIKTRGQQVTLSCSPISGHRSVSWYQQTPGQGLQFLFEYFSETQRNKGNFPGRFSGRQFSNSRSEMNVSTLELGDSALYLCASSSVGDRVETQYFGPGTRLLVL.

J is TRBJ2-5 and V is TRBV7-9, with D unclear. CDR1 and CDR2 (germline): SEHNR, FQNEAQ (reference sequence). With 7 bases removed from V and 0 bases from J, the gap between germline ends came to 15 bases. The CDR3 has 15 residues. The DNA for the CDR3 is TGTGCCAGCACCCCGTTAGGGCTCTACCAAGAGACCCAGTACTTC. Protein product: CASTPLGLYQETQYF. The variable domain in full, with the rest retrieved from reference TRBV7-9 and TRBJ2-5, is DTGVSQNPRHKITKRGQNVTFRCDPISEHNRLYWYRQTLGQGPEFLTYFQNEAQLEKSRLLSDRFSAERPKGSFSTLEIQRTEQGDSAMYLCASTPLGLYQETQYFGPGTRLLVL.

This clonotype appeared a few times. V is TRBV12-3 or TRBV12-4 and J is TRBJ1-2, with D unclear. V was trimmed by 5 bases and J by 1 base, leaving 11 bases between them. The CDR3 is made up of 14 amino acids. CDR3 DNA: TGTGCCAGCAGTCCACGACCGATTAACTATGGCTACACCTTC. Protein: CASSPRPINYGYTF.

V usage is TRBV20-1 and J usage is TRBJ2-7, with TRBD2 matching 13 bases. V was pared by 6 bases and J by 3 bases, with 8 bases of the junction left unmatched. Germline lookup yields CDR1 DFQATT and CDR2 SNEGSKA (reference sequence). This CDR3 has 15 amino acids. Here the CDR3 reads CSASGTSGDHYEQYF. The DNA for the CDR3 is TGCAGTGCCTCCGGGACTAGCGGGGATCACTACGAGCAGTACTTC.

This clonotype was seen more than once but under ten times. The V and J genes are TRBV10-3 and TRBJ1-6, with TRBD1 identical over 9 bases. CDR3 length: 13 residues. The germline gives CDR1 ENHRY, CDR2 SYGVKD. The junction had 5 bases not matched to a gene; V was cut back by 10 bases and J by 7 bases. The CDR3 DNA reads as TGTGCCACGGACAGGGGAACGAATTCACCCCTCCACTTT. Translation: CATDRGTNSPLHF.

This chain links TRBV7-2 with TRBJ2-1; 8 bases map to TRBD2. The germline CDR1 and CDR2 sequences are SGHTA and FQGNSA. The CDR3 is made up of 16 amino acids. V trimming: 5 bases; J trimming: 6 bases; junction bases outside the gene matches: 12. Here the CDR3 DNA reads TGTGCCAGCAGCCTCCTTGGGGTAGCGGGACCCAATGAGCAGTTCTTC. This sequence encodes CASSLLGVAGPNEQFF.

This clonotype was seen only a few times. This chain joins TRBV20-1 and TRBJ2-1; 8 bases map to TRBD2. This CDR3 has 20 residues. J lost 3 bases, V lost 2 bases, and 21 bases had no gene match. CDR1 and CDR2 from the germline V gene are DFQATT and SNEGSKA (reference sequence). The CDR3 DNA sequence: TGCAGTGCTAGACCACTCCCACAATACCATAGCGGGGTGGACTACAATGAGCAGTTCTTC. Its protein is CSARPLPQYHSGVDYNEQFF.

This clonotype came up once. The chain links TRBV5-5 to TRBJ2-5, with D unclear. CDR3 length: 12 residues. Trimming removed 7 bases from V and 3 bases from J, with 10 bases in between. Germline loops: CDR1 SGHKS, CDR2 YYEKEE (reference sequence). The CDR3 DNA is TGTGCCAGCGAACGAGTAGAAGAGACCCAGTACTTC. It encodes CASERVEETQYF.

In DNA form, the CDR3 reads TGTGCCAGCAGCTCACCCCTTAGGGCGGGTGAGACCCAGTACTTC. As protein: CASSSPLRAGETQYF. The rearrangement links TRBV7-2 to TRBJ2-5; the D gene is possibly TRBD2 (5 bases). The V end was cut by 4 bases, the J end by 5 bases, with 17 bases between. Germline V CDR1 and CDR2: SGHTA, FQGNSA. The CDR3 contains 15 residues. The variable domain in full, completed from reference TRBV7-2 and TRBJ2-5, reads GAGVSQSPSNKVTEKGKDVELRCDPISGHTALYWYRQSLGQGLEFLIYFQGNSAPDKSGLPSDRFSAERTGGSVSTLTIQRTQQEDSAVYLCASSSPLRAGETQYFGPGTRLLVL.

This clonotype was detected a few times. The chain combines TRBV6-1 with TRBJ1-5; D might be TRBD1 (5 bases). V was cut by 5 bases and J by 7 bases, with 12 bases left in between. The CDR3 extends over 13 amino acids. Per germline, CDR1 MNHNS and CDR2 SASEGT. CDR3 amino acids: CASSPQGIQPQHF. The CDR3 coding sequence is TGTGCCAGCAGTCCCCAGGGTATACAGCCCCAGCATTTT.

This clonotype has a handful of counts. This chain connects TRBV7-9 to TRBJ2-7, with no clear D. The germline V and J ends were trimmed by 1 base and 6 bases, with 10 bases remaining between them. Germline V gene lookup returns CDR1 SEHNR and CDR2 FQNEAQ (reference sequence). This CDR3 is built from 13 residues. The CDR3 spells CASSLEAPSEQYF. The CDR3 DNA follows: TGTGCCAGCAGCTTAGAGGCCCCGAGCGAGCAGTACTTC.

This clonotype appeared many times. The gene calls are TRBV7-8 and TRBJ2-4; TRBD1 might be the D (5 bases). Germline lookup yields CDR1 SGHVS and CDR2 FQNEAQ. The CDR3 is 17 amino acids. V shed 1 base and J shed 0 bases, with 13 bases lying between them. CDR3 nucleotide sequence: TGTGCCAGCAGCTTAGATCGATTCAGGGAAGCCAAAAACATTCAGTACTTC. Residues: CASSLDRFREAKNIQYF.

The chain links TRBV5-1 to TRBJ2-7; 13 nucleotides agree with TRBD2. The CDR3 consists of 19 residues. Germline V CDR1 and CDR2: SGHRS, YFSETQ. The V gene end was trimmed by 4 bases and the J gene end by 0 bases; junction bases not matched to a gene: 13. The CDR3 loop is CASSGRGGLAGDASYEQYF. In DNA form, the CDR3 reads TGCGCCAGCAGCGGGCGGGGAGGACTAGCGGGAGACGCCTCCTACGAGCAGTACTTC.

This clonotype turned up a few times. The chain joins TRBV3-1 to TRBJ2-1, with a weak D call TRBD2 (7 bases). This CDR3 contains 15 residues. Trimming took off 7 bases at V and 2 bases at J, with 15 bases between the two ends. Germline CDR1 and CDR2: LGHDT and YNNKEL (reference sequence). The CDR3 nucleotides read TGTGCCAGCAACCTGGGGGGGGCACCCTACAATGAGCAGTTCTTC. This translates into CASNLGGAPYNEQFF.

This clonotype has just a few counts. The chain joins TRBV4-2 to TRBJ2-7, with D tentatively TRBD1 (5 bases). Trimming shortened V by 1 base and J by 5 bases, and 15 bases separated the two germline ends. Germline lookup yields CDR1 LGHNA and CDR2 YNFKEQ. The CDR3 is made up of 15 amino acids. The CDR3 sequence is CASSQVQGLKDEQYF. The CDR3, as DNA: TGTGCCAGCAGCCAAGTCCAGGGTTTAAAAGACGAGCAGTACTTC.

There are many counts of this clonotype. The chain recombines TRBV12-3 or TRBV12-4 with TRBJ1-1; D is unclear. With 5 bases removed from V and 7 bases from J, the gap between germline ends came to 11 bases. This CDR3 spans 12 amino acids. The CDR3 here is CASSRLLFEAFF. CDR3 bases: TGTGCCAGCAGTCGGCTTCTTTTTGAAGCTTTCTTT.